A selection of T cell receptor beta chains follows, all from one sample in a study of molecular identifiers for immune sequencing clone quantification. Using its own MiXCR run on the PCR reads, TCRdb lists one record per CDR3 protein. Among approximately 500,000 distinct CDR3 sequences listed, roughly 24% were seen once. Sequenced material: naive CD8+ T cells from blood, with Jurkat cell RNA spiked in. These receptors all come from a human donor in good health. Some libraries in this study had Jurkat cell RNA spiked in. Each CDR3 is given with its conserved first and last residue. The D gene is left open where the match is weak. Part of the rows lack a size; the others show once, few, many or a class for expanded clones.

CASSYRTGRFGYTF	TGTGCCAGCAGTTACAGGACAGGGCGCTTTGGCTACACCTTC	TRBD1	TRBV6-5	TRBJ1-2	few
CASSSTPGGTDTQYF	TGTGCCAGCAGCTCTACGCCAGGGGGCACAGATACGCAGTATTTT	-	TRBV13	TRBJ2-3	-
CASSFWDTDEAFF	TGTGCCAGCAGCTTTTGGGACACTGATGAAGCTTTCTTT	-	TRBV5-4	TRBJ1-1	few
CASRPTGGFYEQYF	TGTGCCAGCAGACCTACAGGGGGGTTCTACGAGCAGTACTTC	TRBD1	TRBV6-5	TRBJ2-7	few
CAISPTGGSGYHEQYF	TGTGCCATCAGCCCCACGGGAGGGTCGGGCTACCACGAGCAGTACTTC	TRBD2	TRBV10-3	TRBJ2-7	-
CASSPTGGAPEAFF	TGCGCCAGCAGCCCGACAGGGGGCGCGCCTGAAGCTTTCTTT	TRBD1	TRBV5-1	TRBJ1-1	-
CASSIAGTGITEAFF	TGTGCCAGCAGCATCGCCGGGACAGGAATCACTGAAGCTTTCTTT	TRBD1	TRBV5-4	TRBJ1-1	many
CASSQERDRVYDEQFF	TGTGCCAGCAGTCAAGAGCGGGACAGGGTTTATGATGAGCAGTTCTTC	TRBD1	TRBV6-6	TRBJ2-1	-
CSANPLLLADEQFF	TGCAGTGCTAATCCTTTACTACTAGCGGATGAGCAGTTCTTC	TRBD2	TRBV20-1	TRBJ2-1	-
CASSMGLGQLNNEQLF	TGTGCCAGCAGTATGGGACTTGGTCAGCTCAACAATGAGCAGCTCTTC	-	TRBV28	TRBJ2-1	-
CASSQDRPAGDQETQYF	TGTGCCAGCAGCCAAGACAGGCCAGCGGGGGACCAAGAGACCCAGTACTTC	TRBD2	TRBV3-1	TRBJ2-5	few
CASSLLDTPSTDTQYF	TGTGCCAGCAGCCTACTTGATACACCTAGCACAGATACGCAGTATTTT	-	TRBV11-3	TRBJ2-3	few
CASSGVSGSSPSSYEQYF	TGTGCCAGCAGTGGGGTTAGCGGCTCGTCCCCCAGCTCCTACGAGCAGTACTTC	-	TRBV2	TRBJ2-7	-
CAWSVSGRAFGELFF	TGTGCCTGGAGTGTGAGTGGGAGGGCCTTCGGGGAGCTGTTTTTT	TRBD2	TRBV30	TRBJ2-2	-
CASSHATGGVEAFF	TGTGCCAGCAGCCATGCTACAGGCGGCGTTGAAGCTTTCTTT	-	TRBV5-6	TRBJ1-1	-
CASRTGLASDTQYF	TGCGCCAGCAGGACAGGGCTAGCCTCAGATACGCAGTATTTT	TRBD1	TRBV4-3	TRBJ2-3	many
CSVAGGRSTGELFF	TGCAGCGTCGCGGGGGGGAGAAGCACCGGGGAGCTGTTTTTT	TRBD2	TRBV29-1	TRBJ2-2	-
CASSYGGAETQYF	TGTGCCAGTAGTTACGGGGGGGCGGAGACGCAGTATTTT	TRBD2	TRBV19	TRBJ2-3	few
CSAYPGEEREYQDTQYF	TGCAGTGCCTACCCGGGGGAAGAGCGGGAGTATCAAGATACGCAGTATTTT	TRBD2	TRBV20-1	TRBJ2-3	many
CASIRGYRSDTQYF	TGCGCCAGCATTCGGGGATATCGCTCAGATACGCAGTATTTT	-	TRBV23-1	TRBJ2-3	-
CAWSVPGQGHQPQHF	TGTGCCTGGAGTGTACCGGGACAGGGCCATCAGCCCCAGCATTTT	TRBD1	TRBV30	TRBJ1-5	few
CASSLAGRAALAYEQYF	TGTGCCAGCAGCTTAGCGGGTAGGGCGGCTTTAGCCTACGAGCAGTACTTC	-	TRBV7-6	TRBJ2-7	few
CASMYAGNEQYF	TGTGCCAGCATGTACGCCGGAAACGAGCAGTACTTC	-	TRBV7-9	TRBJ2-7	-
CASRTGSAPQHF	TGTGCCAGTCGGACAGGGTCCGCGCCCCAGCATTTT	TRBD1	TRBV19	TRBJ1-5	once
CASSLVGRVNQDTQYF	TGTGCCAGCAGCTTAGTTGGCCGTGTGAACCAAGATACGCAGTATTTT	-	TRBV13	TRBJ2-3	-
CASSPLGRGGSRDTDTQYF	TGTGCCAGCAGTCCCCTAGGGCGGGGGGGCTCCAGGGACACAGATACGCAGTATTTT	TRBD2	TRBV27	TRBJ2-3	-
CASSGSGAPNSPLHF	TGTGCCAGCAGCGGATCAGGTGCCCCGAATTCACCCCTCCACTTT	-	TRBV9	TRBJ1-6	-
CAIRPDLYNEQFF	TGTGCCATCCGTCCGGACCTTTACAATGAGCAGTTCTTC	-	TRBV10-3	TRBJ2-1	few
CASSINLSPGGSYEQYF	TGTGCCAGCAGCATTAACTTATCCCCGGGCGGCTCCTACGAGCAGTACTTC	-	TRBV7-9	TRBJ2-7	few
CASSWFSGSTDTQYF	TGTGCCAGCAGTTGGTTCAGCGGGAGCACAGATACGCAGTATTTT	-	TRBV27	TRBJ2-3	-
CASSDEGTMSFIQYF	TGTGCCAGCAGCGACGAGGGGACTATGAGTTTCATTCAGTACTTC	TRBD2	TRBV11-2	TRBJ2-4	-
CASSLVGSSSDTQYF	TGTGCCAGCAGCTTAGTTGGTAGCAGCTCAGATACGCAGTATTTT	-	TRBV7-9	TRBJ2-3	many
CASSPEGLAGGSTGELFF	TGTGCCAGCAGCCCAGAAGGACTAGCGGGAGGAAGCACCGGGGAGCTGTTTTTT	TRBD2	TRBV7-9	TRBJ2-2	-
CASSYSDGQTQYF	TGTGCCAGCAGTTACTCGGACGGTCAGACCCAGTACTTC	-	TRBV6-5	TRBJ2-5	-
CASSVDGTNDEQFF	TGTGCCAGCAGCGTAGACGGGACTAACGATGAGCAGTTCTTC	TRBD2	TRBV9	TRBJ2-1	few
CASSQDSLERNGETQYF	TGCGCCAGCAGCCAAGATTCCCTCGAAAGGAACGGAGAGACCCAGTACTTC	-	TRBV4-3	TRBJ2-5	few
CASGGGTSTDTQYF	TGTGCCAGCGGGGGTGGTACTAGCACAGATACGCAGTATTTT	-	TRBV2	TRBJ2-3	-
CASSLSGGTATYEQYF	TGTGCCAGCAGTTTATCTGGCGGGACAGCTACCTACGAGCAGTACTTC	-	TRBV27	TRBJ2-7	-
CASSLDEGVRLAGINTDTQYF	TGTGCCAGCAGTTTAGATGAAGGGGTAAGGTTAGCGGGGATTAACACAGATACGCAGTATTTT	TRBD2	TRBV12-3/TRBV12-4	TRBJ2-3	few
CASSLEDRGLEKLFF	TGTGCCAGCAGTTTAGAGGACAGGGGGCTGGAAAAACTGTTTTTT	TRBD1	TRBV12-3/TRBV12-4	TRBJ1-4	-
CASSCAGGTQETRYF	TGTGCCAGCAGTTGCGCAGGGGGCACCCAAGAGACCCGGTACTTC	TRBD1	TRBV6-5	TRBJ2-5	-
CASSSISGRERYEQYF	TGTGCCAGCAGCTCGATAAGCGGGAGGGAACGGTACGAGCAGTACTTC	TRBD2	TRBV5-4	TRBJ2-7	-
CSVEGAREEGETQYF	TGCAGCGTTGAAGGCGCGCGGGAGGAAGGAGAGACCCAGTACTTC	TRBD2	TRBV29-1	TRBJ2-5	-
CASSSPLAGGFLQETQYF	TGTGCCAGCAGCTCCCCACTAGCGGGGGGTTTTTTACAAGAGACCCAGTACTTC	TRBD2	TRBV6-2/TRBV6-3	TRBJ2-5	-
CASSPSFFCNEQFF	TGTGCCAGCAGCCCTAGTTTCTTCTGCAATGAGCAGTTCTTC	-	TRBV28	TRBJ2-1	-
CSAHSTDTQYF	TGCAGTGCGCATAGCACAGATACGCAGTATTTT	-	TRBV20-1	TRBJ2-3	many
CASSIRVLGSEAFF	TGTGCCAGTAGTATAAGGGTCCTAGGGAGTGAAGCTTTCTTT	-	TRBV19	TRBJ1-1	-
CASSLDPQASYEQYF	TGTGCCAGCAGCTTAGATCCCCAGGCCAGCTACGAGCAGTACTTC	-	TRBV11-2	TRBJ2-7	-
CASSSAEFTDTQYF	TGTGCCAGCAGCTCGGCAGAGTTCACAGATACGCAGTATTTT	-	TRBV11-2	TRBJ2-3	few
CASSYGPSGPQHF	TGTGCCAGCAGTTACGGACCGAGCGGGCCCCAGCATTTT	-	TRBV6-5	TRBJ1-5	many